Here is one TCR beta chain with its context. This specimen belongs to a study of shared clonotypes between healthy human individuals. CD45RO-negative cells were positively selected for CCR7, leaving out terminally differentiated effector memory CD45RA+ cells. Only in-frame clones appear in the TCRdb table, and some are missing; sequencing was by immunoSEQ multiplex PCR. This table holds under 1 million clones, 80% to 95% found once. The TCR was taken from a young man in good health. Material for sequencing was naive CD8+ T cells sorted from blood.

Written as DNA, the CDR3 is TGCGCCAGCAGGGGGGGCGAACATAGCAATCAGCCCCAGCATTTT. Its translation is CASRGGEHSNQPQHF. The J gene is TRBJ1-5, the V gene TRBV10-2, with a weak D call TRBD1 (6 bases). The CDR3 totals 15 residues. Germline CDR1 reads WSHSY; CDR2 reads SAAADI. The V gene lost 6 bases and the J gene lost 0 bases, with 12 bases spanning the gap.